This T cell receptor (beta chain) was captured by sequencing in a study of cytomegalovirus exposure and HLA in healthy donors. PCR involved 60 Vbeta and 13 Jbeta primers. The authors' processing: Unique TCR beta chains totaled some 78 million in a later count, with around 11 million of them shared. Produced via immunoSEQ multiplex PCR; TCRdb's table is partial and in-frame only. D and trimming come from the DNA, and the V and J calls and clone size come from that table. The sample lists 150,000 or so clones; 60% to 80% were seen once. Study observations and caveats: A further, later analysis showed that HLA-associated TCR beta chains (compared with equally common others) were more clonally expanded. Rare TCR sequences predominated, though certain public TCRs were found in many donors.

To note about this clone: Its antigen remains unidentified. This same CDR3 is encoded by further DNA sequences in the sample.

Trimming took off 9 bases at V and 0 bases at J, with 12 bases between the two ends. This CDR3 contains 15 residues. Per the germline V gene, CDR1 is MNHNS and CDR2 is SASEGT. Sample: PBMCs. The sequence derives from a male donor in good health and CMV-seronegative. The rearrangement uses TRBV6-1 and TRBJ1-6; possible D gene TRBD1, 6 bases. CDR3 amino acids: CASVTGSSYNSPLHF. The CDR3 nucleotides are TGTGCCAGTGTCACAGGGAGCTCCTATAATTCACCCCTCCACTTT.